Listed below are T cell receptor beta chains from one sample, sequenced in a study of T cell changes during pregnancy in multiple sclerosis. Sequenced by immunoSEQ multiplex PCR; TCRdb stores in-frame clones only, minus some. The repertoire consists of fewer than 50,000 clones, with roughly 90% occurring once and the leading ten covering about 4.7%. The specimen was peripheral blood, collected in the second trimester of pregnancy. The receptors originated from a female donor in good health, enrolled as a control in a pregnancy study. Both conserved end residues are part of each CDR3. The order of the fields is J gene, V gene, CDR3 protein.

>TRBJ2-5|TRBV2
CASSRTSGISETQYF
>TRBJ1-2|TRBV19
CASSIGGGAGDGYTF
>TRBJ1-6|TRBV13
CASSLARTGWNSPLHF
>TRBJ1-5|TRBV5-6
CASSLGGGWQPQHF
>TRBJ1-2|TRBV27
CASSFDSSNYGYTF
>TRBJ1-6|TRBV5-8
CASSLGRTHNSPLHF
>TRBJ2-7|TRBV30
CAWSGGSYEQYF
>TRBJ1-2|TRBV7-2
CASSLLGQSLGYTF
>TRBJ2-5|TRBV7-9
CASSLWGGQETQYF
>TRBJ1-4|TRBV19
CASSPGDRVDEKLFF
>TRBJ1-4|TRBV7-9
CASSPHDGGKLFF
>TRBJ2-1|TRBV7-6
CASQSGSFRGEQFF
>TRBJ1-1|TRBV10-3
CAISDPLRGQLEAFF
>TRBJ2-1|TRBV28
CASSSPTSGSLYEQFF
>TRBJ2-7|TRBV18
CASSPTGLVYEQYF
>TRBJ1-4|TRBV18
CASSPPSSGANEKLFF
>TRBJ1-6|TRBV6-4
CASRQGGNSPLHF
>TRBJ1-4|TRBV19
CASNPRGTARGNEKLFF
>TRBJ2-3|TRBV27
CASSFLWTASSTDTQYF
>TRBJ2-1|TRBV11-2
CASSSQQGGEQFF
>TRBJ1-5|TRBV7-2
CASSFDRATQPQHF
>TRBJ2-5|TRBV7-7
CASSRLAGAGETQYF
>TRBJ1-1|TRBV5-8
CASSLRWQGAEAFF
>TRBJ1-1|TRBV28
CASRDRGQGGGAEAFF
>TRBJ2-3|TRBV27
CASSLQGGSTDTQYF
>TRBJ1-1|TRBV27
CASSPRTGKNTEAFF
>TRBJ1-1|TRBV30
CAWSFGELNTEAFF
>TRBJ2-3|TRBV7-8
CASTPRLAGTTDTQYF
>TRBJ2-7|TRBV4-2
CASSLSGSDTYEQYF
>TRBJ2-3|TRBV2
CASSEGAFGTDTQYF
>TRBJ1-6|TRBV7-9
CASRGREEVNSPLHF
>TRBJ1-5|TRBV11-2
CASSLDFQGEQPQHF
>TRBJ1-2|TRBV5-1
CASSLGTGNYGYTF
>TRBJ2-5|TRBV10-3
CAISGRGGTVETQYF
>TRBJ2-7|TRBV14
CASSVMSGAEQYF
>TRBJ2-3|TRBV9
CASSVGHGLASLTDTQYF
>TRBJ2-1|TRBV6-6
CASSQRGSYNEQFF
>TRBJ2-7|TRBV11-1
CASTPEGLAFEQYF
>TRBJ1-2|TRBV5-1
CASKRQINTYGYTF
>TRBJ1-3|TRBV5-1
CASSPRTGAGNTIYF
>TRBJ1-2|TRBV9
CASSPGQKANYGYTF
>TRBJ2-5|TRBV27
CASSLVPGTGAGETQYF
>TRBJ1-1|TRBV18
CASSLRDSEAFF
>TRBJ2-1|TRBV11-2
CASSPVQGFFYNEQFF
>TRBJ1-1|TRBV12-5
CASGLGPGLGTEAFF
>TRBJ2-7|TRBV29-1
CSVVQGAHEQYF
>TRBJ2-3|TRBV29-1
CSVLGGDTQYF
>TRBJ2-3|TRBV28
CASSPRQGTDTQYF
>TRBJ2-1|TRBV18
CASSRRGEDNEQFF
>TRBJ2-2|TRBV6-4
CASISTSGNTGELFF
>TRBJ2-7|TRBV30
CAWSSAGTGVYEQYF
>TRBJ1-3|TRBV5-6
CASSFGATGNTIYF
>TRBJ1-2|TRBV6-4
CASSDSLTGGYGYTF
>TRBJ2-1|TRBV7-9
CASSLALAGLAGEQFF
>TRBJ1-4|TRBV19
CASLLRDNGEKLFF
>TRBJ2-7|TRBV27
CASSSTVSEQYF
>TRBJ2-7|TRBV11-2
CASSFGGATYEQYF
>TRBJ2-1|TRBV5-5
CASRLGTRDPYNEQFF
>TRBJ2-3|TRBV30
CAWSVQGSDTQYF
>TRBJ1-2|TRBV5-4
CASSHERQGYGYTF